The source of this T cell receptor (beta chain) is a study of blood T cell repertoires in COVID-19. Study at large: Samples representing acute and convalescent COVID-19 were sourced from the United States, Italy and Spain. T cells, B-cell-depleted T cells, or PBMCs supplied cDNA or gDNA.

Sequencing used immunoSEQ multiplex PCR; TCRdb keeps in-frame clones, though not all of them. Of 180,000 or so clones detected, over 65% appear once; the ten largest clones hold 15% to 20%. Trimming left V 2 bases short and J 4 bases short, with 14 bases between. The germline CDR1 and CDR2 sequences are SGHTA and FQGNSA. The CDR3 loop spans 16 amino acids. Sequences were obtained from peripheral blood. The chain has TRBV7-2 and TRBJ2-2; D gene uncertain. This clonotype originated in a person aged 65 to 85 with COVID-19, enrolled during active disease. The DNA for the CDR3 is TGTGCCAGCAGCTTACGGCCAGGTTCGGCCACCGGGGAGCTGTTTTTT. It codes for CASSLRPGSATGELFF.